This T cell receptor (beta chain) was sequenced in a study of blood T cell repertoires in COVID-19. Across the whole study: Sites across the United States, Italy and Spain contributed samples from acute and convalescent COVID-19. Sample material is recorded as cDNA or gDNA derived from T cells, B-cell-depleted T cells, or PBMCs.

In the authors' workflow: Nucleated cell number was recorded as an estimate derived from reference gene primer amplification. Assay: immunoSEQ multiplex PCR; the TCRdb copy retains only in-frame clones and omits some. The DNA was the basis for D and trimming; V, J and clone size are from that table. The sample records roughly 80,000 clones, about 85% being singletons. The CDR3 is 11 residues long. Per the germline V gene, CDR1 is SGDLS and CDR2 is YYNGEE. Trimming removed 4 bases at V and 6 bases at J, with 8 bases between. V and J are TRBV9 and TRBJ2-7; tentatively, D is TRBD2 (6 bases). The TCR was taken from a man aged 55 to 70 with active or convalescent COVID-19. Source material: peripheral blood. The CDR3: CASSFGGEQYF. CDR3 bases: TGTGCCAGCAGCTTCGGGGGCGAGCAGTACTTC.